This entry lists 8 T cell receptor beta chains sequenced from one sample in a study of CD8 T cells in Susac syndrome. Random hexamers were used to reverse transcribe an amount of roughly 0.5 to 1 ug RNA. A single record per CDR3 protein comes from TCRdb applying MiXCR to the immunoSEQ multiplex PCR reads. Of 250,000 to 300,000 distinct CDR3 sequences listed, approximately 91% are singletons. The sequenced sample was CD8+ T cells from PBMCs. These receptors came from a human donor with multiple sclerosis.

This chain connects TRBV7-2 to TRBJ2-3, with D perhaps TRBD1 or TRBD2 (6 bases each). Germline V gene data show CDR1 as SGHTA and CDR2 as FQGNSA. This CDR3 contains 13 residues. The V end was cut by 5 bases, the J end by 6 bases, with 12 bases between. Here the CDR3 DNA reads TGTGCCAGCAGCCCCCCCGGGGGCGATACGCAGTATTTT. This gives the protein CASSPPGGDTQYF.

V usage is TRBV9 and J usage is TRBJ2-7; the D gene is possibly TRBD1 (6 bases). CDR3 length: 14 amino acids. CDR1 SGDLS and CDR2 YYNGEE come from the germline V gene. V shed 0 bases and J shed 2 bases, with 9 bases lying between them. The CDR3 spells CASSVGDTTYEQYF. The CDR3 DNA is TGTGCCAGCAGCGTAGGGGACACGACCTACGAGCAGTACTTC.

This clonotype came up a few times. V gene TRBV7-8 combines with J gene TRBJ2-1; perhaps TRBD1 as D (5 bases). Germline CDR1 is SGHVS and CDR2 is FQNEAQ. This CDR3 has 13 residues. Trimming took off 4 bases at V and 8 bases at J, with 12 bases between the two ends. Here the CDR3 DNA reads TGTGCCAGCAGCTGGAGTGAAGGGGATGAGCAGTTCTTC. Amino acid sequence: CASSWSEGDEQFF.

The CDR3 region is CASSARGGSTNEKLFF. CDR3 DNA sequence: TGTGCCAGCAGTGCCCGAGGGGGCTCAACTAATGAAAAACTGTTTTTT. This chain connects TRBV6-6 to TRBJ1-4; 7 bases are shared with TRBD1. The V segment lost 5 bases and the J segment 0 bases; nucleotides outside the gene matches: 6. Germline CDR1 reads MNHNY; CDR2 reads SVGAGI (reference sequence). The CDR3 is 16 amino acids.

J is TRBJ2-2 and V is TRBV29-1; D tentatively reads TRBD1 or TRBD2 (5 bases each). This CDR3 region has 14 residues. Trimming left V 3 bases short and J 5 bases short, with 13 bases between. The germline gives CDR1 SQVTM, CDR2 ANQGSEA. The CDR3 bases are TGCAGCGTTGATGGGGGTGGAGGAACCGGGGAGCTGTTTTTT. Protein sequence: CSVDGGGGTGELFF.

This chain joins TRBV7-9 and TRBJ2-7; 9 positions match TRBD1. From germline, CDR1 is SEHNR and CDR2 FQNEAQ (reference sequence). The trim removed 5 bases at V and 2 bases at J, leaving 4 bases unmatched. This CDR3 region has 14 residues. CDR3 coding DNA: TGTGCCAGCAGCCACCGGGACAGGGCCTACGAGCAGTACTTC. It translates to CASSHRDRAYEQYF. Full variable domain (missing parts from reference TRBV7-9 and TRBJ2-7): DTGVSQNPRHKITKRGQNVTFRCDPISEHNRLYWYRQTLGQGPEFLTYFQNEAQLEKSRLLSDRFSAERPKGSFSTLEIQRTEQGDSAMYLCASSHRDRAYEQYFGPGTRLTVT.

The chain links TRBV20-1 to TRBJ1-2; no clear D gene. This CDR3 comprises 14 residues. The ends were cut back, 5 bases at V and 2 bases at J, with 15 bases in the middle. From germline, CDR1 is DFQATT and CDR2 SNEGSKA (reference sequence). In DNA, the CDR3 is TGCAGTGCTTTCCAGTCTACAGACAACTATGGCTACACCTTC. Translated: CSAFQSTDNYGYTF.

The chain uses TRBV6-2 or TRBV6-3 and TRBJ2-5, with 13 bases fitting TRBD2. Per germline, CDR1 MNHEY and CDR2 SVGEGT. With 6 bases clipped from V and 0 bases from J, the junction kept 4 bases outside the gene matches. The CDR3 runs 16 residues. The CDR3 here is CASSATSGGDQETQYF. The DNA of the CDR3 is TGTGCCAGCAGCGCTACTAGCGGGGGGGACCAAGAGACCCAGTACTTC.